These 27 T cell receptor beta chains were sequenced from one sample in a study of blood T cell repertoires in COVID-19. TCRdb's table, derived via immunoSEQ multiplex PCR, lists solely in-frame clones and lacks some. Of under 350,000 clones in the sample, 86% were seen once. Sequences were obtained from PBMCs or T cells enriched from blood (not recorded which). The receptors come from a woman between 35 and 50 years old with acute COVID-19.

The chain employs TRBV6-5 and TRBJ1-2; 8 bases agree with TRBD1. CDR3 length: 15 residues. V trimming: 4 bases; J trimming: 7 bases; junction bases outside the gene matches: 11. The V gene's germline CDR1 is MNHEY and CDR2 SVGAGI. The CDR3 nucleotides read TGTGCCAGCAGTTCTCAGGGGGCCATCCCCGGTGGCTACACCTTC. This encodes CASSSQGAIPGGYTF.

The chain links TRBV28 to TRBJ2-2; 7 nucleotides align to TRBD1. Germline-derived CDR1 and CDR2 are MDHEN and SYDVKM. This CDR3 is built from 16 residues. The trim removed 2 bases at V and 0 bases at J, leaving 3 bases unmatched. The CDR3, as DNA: TGTGCCAGCAGTTTACGGGACAGCGCGAACACCGGGGAGCTGTTTTTT. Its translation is CASSLRDSANTGELFF.

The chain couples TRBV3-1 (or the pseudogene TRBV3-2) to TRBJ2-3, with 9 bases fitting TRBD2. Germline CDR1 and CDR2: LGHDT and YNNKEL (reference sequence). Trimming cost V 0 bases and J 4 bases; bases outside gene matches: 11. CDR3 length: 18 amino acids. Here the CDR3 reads CASSQDPPRGRAADTQYF. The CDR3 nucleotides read TGTGCCAGCAGCCAAGATCCTCCCCGCGGGAGGGCCGCAGATACGCAGTATTTT.

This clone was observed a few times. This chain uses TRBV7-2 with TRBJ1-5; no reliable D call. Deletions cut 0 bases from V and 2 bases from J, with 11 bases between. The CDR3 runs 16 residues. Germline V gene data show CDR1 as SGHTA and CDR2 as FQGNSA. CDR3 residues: CASSLAAGTGNQPQHF. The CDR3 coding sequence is TGTGCCAGCAGCTTAGCGGCGGGTACGGGCAATCAGCCCCAGCATTTT. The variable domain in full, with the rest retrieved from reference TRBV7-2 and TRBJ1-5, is GAGVSQSPSNKVTEKGKDVELRCDPISGHTALYWYRQSLGQGLEFLIYFQGNSAPDKSGLPSDRFSAERTGGSVSTLTIQRTQQEDSAVYLCASSLAAGTGNQPQHFGDGTRLSIL.

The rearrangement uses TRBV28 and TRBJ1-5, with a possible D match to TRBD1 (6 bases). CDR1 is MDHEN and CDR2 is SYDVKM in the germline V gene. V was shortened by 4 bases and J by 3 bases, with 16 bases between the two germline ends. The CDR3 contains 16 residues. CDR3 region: CASSSLVGGLNQPQHF. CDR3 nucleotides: TGTGCCAGCAGTTCCTTGGTGGGGGGGCTCAATCAGCCCCAGCATTTT.

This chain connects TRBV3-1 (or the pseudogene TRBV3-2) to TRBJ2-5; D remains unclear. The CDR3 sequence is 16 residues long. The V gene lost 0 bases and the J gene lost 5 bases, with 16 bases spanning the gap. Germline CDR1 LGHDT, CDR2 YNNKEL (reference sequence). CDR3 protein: CASSQESQAAQETQYF. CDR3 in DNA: TGTGCCAGCAGCCAAGAAAGTCAGGCCGCCCAGGAGACCCAGTACTTC.

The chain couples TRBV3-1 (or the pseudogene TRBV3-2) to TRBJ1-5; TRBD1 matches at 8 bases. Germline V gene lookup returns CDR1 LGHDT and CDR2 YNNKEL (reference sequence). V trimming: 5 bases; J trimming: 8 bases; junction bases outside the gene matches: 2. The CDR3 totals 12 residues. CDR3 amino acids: CASSVQGEPQHF. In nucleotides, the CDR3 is TGTGCCAGCAGCGTACAGGGGGAGCCCCAGCATTTT.

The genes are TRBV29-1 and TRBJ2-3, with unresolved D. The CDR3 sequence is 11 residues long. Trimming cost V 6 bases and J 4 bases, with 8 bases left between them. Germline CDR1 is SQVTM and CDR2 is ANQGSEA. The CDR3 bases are TGCAGCGTCCTTAGAGCAGATACGCAGTATTTT. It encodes CSVLRADTQYF.

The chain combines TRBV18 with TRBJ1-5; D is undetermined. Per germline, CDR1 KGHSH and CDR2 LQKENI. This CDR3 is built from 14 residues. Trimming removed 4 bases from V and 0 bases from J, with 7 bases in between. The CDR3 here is CASSQGGSNQPQHF. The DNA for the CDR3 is TGTGCCAGCTCACAAGGAGGTAGCAATCAGCCCCAGCATTTT.

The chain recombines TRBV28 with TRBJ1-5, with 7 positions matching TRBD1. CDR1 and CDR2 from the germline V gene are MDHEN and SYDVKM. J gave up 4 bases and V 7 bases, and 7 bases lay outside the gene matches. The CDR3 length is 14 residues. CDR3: CASIPTGPNQPQHF. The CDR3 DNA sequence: TGTGCCAGCATCCCGACAGGGCCTAATCAGCCCCAGCATTTT.

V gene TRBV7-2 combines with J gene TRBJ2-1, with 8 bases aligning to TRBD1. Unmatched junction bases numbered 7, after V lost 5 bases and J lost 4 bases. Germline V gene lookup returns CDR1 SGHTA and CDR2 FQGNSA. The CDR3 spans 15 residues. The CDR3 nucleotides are TGTGCCAGCAGCCCCGACAGGGGTGAATACAATGAGCAGTTCTTC. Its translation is CASSPDRGEYNEQFF.

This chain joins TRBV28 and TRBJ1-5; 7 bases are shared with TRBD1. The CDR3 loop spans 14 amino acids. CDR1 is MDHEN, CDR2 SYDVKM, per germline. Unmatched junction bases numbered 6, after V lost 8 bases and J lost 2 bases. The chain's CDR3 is CASLPGQRNQPQHF. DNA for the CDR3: TGTGCCAGCCTACCGGGACAGCGCAATCAGCCCCAGCATTTT.

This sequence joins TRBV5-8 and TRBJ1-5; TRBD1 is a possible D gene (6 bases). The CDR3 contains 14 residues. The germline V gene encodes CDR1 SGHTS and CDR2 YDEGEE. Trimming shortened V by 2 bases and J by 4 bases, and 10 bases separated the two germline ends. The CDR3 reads CASSFRDTNQPQHF. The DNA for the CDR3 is TGTGCCAGCAGCTTCCGGGACACTAATCAGCCCCAGCATTTT.

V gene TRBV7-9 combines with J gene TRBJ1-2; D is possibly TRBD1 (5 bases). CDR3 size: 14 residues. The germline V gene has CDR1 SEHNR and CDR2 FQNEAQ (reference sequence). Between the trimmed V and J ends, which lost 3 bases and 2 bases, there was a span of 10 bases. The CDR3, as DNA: TGTGCCAGCAGCTTTTTTCGGGGGAACTATGGCTACACCTTC. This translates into CASSFFRGNYGYTF.

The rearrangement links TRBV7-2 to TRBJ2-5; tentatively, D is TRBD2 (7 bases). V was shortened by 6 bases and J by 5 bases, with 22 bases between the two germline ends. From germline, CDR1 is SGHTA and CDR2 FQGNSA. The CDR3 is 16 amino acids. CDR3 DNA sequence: TGTGCCAGCAGTCCTGTAGTGGCGCGGGGGCCGGAGACCCAGTACTTC. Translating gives CASSPVVARGPETQYF.

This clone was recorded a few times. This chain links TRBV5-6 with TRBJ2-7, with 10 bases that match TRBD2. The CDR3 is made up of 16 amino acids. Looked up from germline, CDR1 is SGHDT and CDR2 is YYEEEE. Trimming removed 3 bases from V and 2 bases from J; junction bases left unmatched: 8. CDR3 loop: CASSSQLAGPTYEQYF. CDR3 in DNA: TGTGCCAGCAGCTCCCAACTAGCGGGACCTACCTACGAGCAGTACTTC.

CDR3 coding DNA: TGTGCCAGCAGCTTAAGAGGGACAGGGGATCAGCCCCAGCATTTT. Amino acid sequence: CASSLRGTGDQPQHF. V and J are TRBV5-5 and TRBJ1-5; 10 bases align to TRBD1. V lost 2 bases, J lost 5 bases, and 4 bases stayed unmatched. This CDR3 region has 15 residues. The germline V gene encodes CDR1 SGHKS and CDR2 YYEKEE (reference sequence).

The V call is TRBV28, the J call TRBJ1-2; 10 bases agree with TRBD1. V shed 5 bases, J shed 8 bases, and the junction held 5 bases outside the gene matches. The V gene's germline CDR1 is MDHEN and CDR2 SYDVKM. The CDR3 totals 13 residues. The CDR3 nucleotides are TGTGCCAGCAGTACGAGACAGGGGGCGGGCTACACCTTC. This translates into CASSTRQGAGYTF.

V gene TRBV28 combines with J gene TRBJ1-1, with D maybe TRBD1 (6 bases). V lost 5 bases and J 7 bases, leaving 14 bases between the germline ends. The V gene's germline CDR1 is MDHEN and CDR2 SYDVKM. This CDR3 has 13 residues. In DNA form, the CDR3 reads TGTGCCAGCAGTCTGACAGGAATTGGTGAAGCTTTCTTT. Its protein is CASSLTGIGEAFF.

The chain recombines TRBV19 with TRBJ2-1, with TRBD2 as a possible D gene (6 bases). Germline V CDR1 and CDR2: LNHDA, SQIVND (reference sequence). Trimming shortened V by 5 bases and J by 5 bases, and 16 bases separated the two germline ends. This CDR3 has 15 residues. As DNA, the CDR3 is TGTGCCAGTAGTTCCCGGTTAGCGGTCCACAATGAGCAGTTCTTC. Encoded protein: CASSSRLAVHNEQFF.

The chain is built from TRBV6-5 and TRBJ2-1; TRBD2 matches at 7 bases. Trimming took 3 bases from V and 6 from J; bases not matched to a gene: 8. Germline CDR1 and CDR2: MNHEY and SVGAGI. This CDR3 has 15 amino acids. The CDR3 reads CASSYTGLGGNEQFF. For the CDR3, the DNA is TGTGCCAGCAGTTATACCGGACTAGGCGGCAATGAGCAGTTCTTC.

The CDR3 here is CSVVLAGGPNEQFF. For the CDR3, the DNA is TGCAGCGTTGTTCTAGCGGGAGGGCCCAATGAGCAGTTCTTC. The genes are TRBV29-1 and TRBJ2-1; 12 bases are a match to TRBD2. V lost 4 bases and J lost 6; bases outside the gene matches: 4. This CDR3 is built from 14 residues. The germline CDR1 and CDR2 sequences are SQVTM and ANQGSEA.

CDR3 region: CASSSGIYNEQFF. CDR3 bases: TGTGCCAGCAGTTCCGGGATCTACAATGAGCAGTTCTTC. The J gene is TRBJ2-1, the V gene TRBV6-2 or TRBV6-3, with TRBD2 as a possible D gene (5 bases). The CDR3 runs 13 residues. V was shortened by 4 bases and J by 3 bases, with 7 bases between the two germline ends. Germline-derived CDR1 and CDR2 are MNHEY and SVGEGT.

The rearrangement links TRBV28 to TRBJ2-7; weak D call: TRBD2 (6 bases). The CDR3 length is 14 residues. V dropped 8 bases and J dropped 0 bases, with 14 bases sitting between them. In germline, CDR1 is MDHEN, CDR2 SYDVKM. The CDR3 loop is CASGMLAVSYEQYF. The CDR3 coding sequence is TGTGCCAGCGGTATGTTAGCGGTCTCCTACGAGCAGTACTTC. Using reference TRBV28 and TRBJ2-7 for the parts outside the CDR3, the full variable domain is DVKVTQSSRYLVKRTGEKVFLECVQDMDHENMFWYRQDPGLGLRLIYFSYDVKMKEKGDIPEGYSVSREKKERFSLILESASTNQTSMYLCASGMLAVSYEQYFGPGTRLTVT.

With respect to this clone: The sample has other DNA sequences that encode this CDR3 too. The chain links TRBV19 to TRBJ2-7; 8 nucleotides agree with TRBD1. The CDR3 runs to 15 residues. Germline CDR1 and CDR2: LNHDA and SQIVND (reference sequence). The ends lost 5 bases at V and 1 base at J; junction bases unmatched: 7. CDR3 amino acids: CASSPRTGLSYEQYF. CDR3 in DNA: TGTGCCAGTAGTCCACGGACAGGGCTTTCCTACGAGCAGTACTTC.

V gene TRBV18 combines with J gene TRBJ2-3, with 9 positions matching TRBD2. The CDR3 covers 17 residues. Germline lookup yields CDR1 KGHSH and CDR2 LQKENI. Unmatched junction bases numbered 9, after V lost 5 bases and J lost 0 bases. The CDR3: CASSRGSGTSSTDTQYF. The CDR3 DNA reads TGTGCCAGCTCAAGAGGTTCCGGGACTAGCAGCACAGATACGCAGTATTTT.

The CDR3 DNA sequence: TGCGCCAGCAGCTTGCAAAGTCCTGGACAGCTCACTGAAGCTTTCTTT. Translating it yields CASSLQSPGQLTEAFF. The chain couples TRBV5-1 to TRBJ1-1; D possibly corresponds to TRBD1 (6 bases). Per the germline V gene, CDR1 is SGHRS and CDR2 is YFSETQ. This CDR3 has 16 amino acids. Trimming took off 1 base at V and 4 bases at J, with 17 bases between the two ends. The entire variable domain, with the rest obtained from reference TRBV5-1 and TRBJ1-1, is as follows: KAGVTQTPRYLIKTRGQQVTLSCSPISGHRSVSWYQQTPGQGLQFLFEYFSETQRNKGNFPGRFSGRQFSNSRSEMNVSTLELGDSALYLCASSLQSPGQLTEAFFGQGTRLTVV.